This T cell receptor beta chain was profiled in a study of identical twins. Overall study results and limits: Cord blood's abundant beta clonotypes had fewer insertions, unlike memory repertoires.

TCRdb independently ran MiXCR on the 5' RACE reads; one entry per CDR3 protein. The repertoire holds 500,000 or so distinct CDR3 sequences, with about 13% as singletons. Note on this clonotype: As yet, its antigen is unknown.

The junction had 10 bases not matched to a gene; V was cut back by 2 bases and J by 2 bases. The length of the CDR3 is 19 residues. Per germline, CDR1 LGHDT and CDR2 YNNKEL (reference sequence). These data also formed part of another study, on yellow fever vaccine responses in identical twins.

V gene TRBV3-1 combines with J gene TRBJ2-3; 13 nucleotides agree with TRBD2. Sequenced sample: CD4+ T cells sorted from blood. The sequence was collected from a woman between 18 and 29 years old in good health. CDR3 coding DNA: TGTGCCAGCAGCCAATTCCCCCAGACTAGCGGGGGGTACACAGATACGCAGTATTTT. Residues: CASSQFPQTSGGYTDTQYF.